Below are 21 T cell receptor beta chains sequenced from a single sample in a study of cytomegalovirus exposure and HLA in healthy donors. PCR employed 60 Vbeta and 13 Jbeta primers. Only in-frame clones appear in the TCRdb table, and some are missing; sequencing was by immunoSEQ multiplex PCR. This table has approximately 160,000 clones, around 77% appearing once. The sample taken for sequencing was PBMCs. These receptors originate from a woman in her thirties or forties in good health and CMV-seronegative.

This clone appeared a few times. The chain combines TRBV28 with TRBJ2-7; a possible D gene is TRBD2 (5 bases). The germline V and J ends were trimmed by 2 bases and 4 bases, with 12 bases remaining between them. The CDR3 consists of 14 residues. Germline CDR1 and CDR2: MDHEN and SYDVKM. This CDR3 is CASSLGGSTYEQYF. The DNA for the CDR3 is TGTGCCAGCAGTTTAGGAGGCAGCACTTACGAGCAGTACTTC.

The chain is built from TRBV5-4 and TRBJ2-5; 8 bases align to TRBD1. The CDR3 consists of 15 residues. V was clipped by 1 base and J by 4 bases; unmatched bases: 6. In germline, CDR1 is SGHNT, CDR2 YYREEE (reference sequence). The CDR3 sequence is CASSLTGGYGETQYF. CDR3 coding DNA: TGTGCCAGCAGCTTGACAGGGGGGTATGGAGAGACCCAGTACTTC.

CDR3 protein: CASRGGNSNQPQHF. The CDR3 DNA follows: TGCGCCAGCCGGGGGGGAAATAGCAATCAGCCCCAGCATTTT. The V and J genes are TRBV10-1 and TRBJ1-5; a possible D gene is TRBD1 (5 bases). The CDR3 consists of 14 residues. Germline V CDR1 and CDR2: WNHNN, SYGVQD (reference sequence). The V end was cut by 8 bases, the J end by 0 bases, with 11 bases between.

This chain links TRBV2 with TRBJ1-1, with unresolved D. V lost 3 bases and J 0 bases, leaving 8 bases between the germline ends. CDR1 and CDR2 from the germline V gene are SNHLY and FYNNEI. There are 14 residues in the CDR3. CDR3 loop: CASSDGSLNTEAFF. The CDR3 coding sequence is TGTGCCAGCAGTGATGGCAGTCTGAACACTGAAGCTTTCTTT.

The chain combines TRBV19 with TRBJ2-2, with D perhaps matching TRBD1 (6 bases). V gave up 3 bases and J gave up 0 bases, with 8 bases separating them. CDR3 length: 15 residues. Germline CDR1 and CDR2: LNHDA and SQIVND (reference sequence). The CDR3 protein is CASSIGTSNTGELFF. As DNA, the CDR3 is TGTGCCAGTAGTATCGGGACATCGAACACCGGGGAGCTGTTTTTT.

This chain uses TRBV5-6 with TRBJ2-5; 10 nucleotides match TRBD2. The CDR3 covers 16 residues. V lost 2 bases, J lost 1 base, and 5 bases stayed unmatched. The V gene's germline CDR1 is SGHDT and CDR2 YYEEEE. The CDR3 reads CASSLLAGWAQETQYF. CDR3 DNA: TGTGCCAGCAGCTTACTAGCGGGATGGGCCCAAGAGACCCAGTACTTC.

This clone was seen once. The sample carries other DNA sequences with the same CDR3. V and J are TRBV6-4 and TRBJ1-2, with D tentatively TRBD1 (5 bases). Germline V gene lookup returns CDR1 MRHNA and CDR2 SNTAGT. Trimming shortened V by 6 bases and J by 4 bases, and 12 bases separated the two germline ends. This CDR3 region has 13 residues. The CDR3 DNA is TGTGCCAGCAGCGAACGGGGGGGCTATGGCTACACCTTC. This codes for CASSERGGYGYTF.

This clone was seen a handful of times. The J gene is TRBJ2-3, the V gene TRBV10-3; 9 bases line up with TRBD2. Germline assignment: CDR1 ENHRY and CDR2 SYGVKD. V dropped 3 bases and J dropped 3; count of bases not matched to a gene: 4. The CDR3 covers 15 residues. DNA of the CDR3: TGTGCCATCAGTGACTCAACTAGCGGGACAGATACGCAGTATTTT. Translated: CAISDSTSGTDTQYF.

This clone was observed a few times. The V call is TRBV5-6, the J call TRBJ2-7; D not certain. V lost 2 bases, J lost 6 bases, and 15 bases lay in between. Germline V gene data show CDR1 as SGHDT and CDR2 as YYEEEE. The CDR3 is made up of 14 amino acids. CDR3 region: CASSFPLESGEQYF. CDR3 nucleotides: TGTGCCAGCAGCTTCCCATTAGAGTCCGGCGAGCAGTACTTC.

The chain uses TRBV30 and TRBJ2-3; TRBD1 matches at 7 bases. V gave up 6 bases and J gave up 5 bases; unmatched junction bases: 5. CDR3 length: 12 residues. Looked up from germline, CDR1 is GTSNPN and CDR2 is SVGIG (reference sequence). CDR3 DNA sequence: TGTGCCTGTCAACCAGGGGGAGATACGCAGTATTTT. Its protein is CACQPGGDTQYF.

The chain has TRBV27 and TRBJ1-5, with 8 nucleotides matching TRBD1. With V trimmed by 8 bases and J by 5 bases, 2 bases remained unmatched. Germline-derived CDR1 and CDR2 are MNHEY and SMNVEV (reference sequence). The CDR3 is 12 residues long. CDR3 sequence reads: CASSDRDQPQHF. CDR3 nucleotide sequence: TGTGCCAGCTCGGACAGGGATCAGCCCCAGCATTTT.

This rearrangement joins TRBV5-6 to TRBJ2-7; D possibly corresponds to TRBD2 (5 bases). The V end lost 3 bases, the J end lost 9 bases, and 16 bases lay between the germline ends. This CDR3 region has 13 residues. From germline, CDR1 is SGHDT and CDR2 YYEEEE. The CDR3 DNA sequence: TGTGCCAGCAGCTGGGCCCCCGGGGAAGGGCAGTACTTC. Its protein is CASSWAPGEGQYF.

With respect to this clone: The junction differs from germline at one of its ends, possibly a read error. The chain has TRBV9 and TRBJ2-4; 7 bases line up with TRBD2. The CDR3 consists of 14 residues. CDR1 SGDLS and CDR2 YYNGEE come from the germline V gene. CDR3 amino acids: CAGSVVGGPDIQYF. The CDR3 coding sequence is TGTGCCGGCAGCGTAGTGGGAGGGCCAGACATTCAGTACTTC.

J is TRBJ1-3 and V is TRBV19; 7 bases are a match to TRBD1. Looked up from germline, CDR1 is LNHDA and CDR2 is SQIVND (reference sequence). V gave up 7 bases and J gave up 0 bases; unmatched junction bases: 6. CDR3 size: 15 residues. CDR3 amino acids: CASIPRGDSGNTIYF. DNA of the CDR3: TGTGCCAGTATCCCCAGGGGGGACTCTGGAAACACCATATATTTT.

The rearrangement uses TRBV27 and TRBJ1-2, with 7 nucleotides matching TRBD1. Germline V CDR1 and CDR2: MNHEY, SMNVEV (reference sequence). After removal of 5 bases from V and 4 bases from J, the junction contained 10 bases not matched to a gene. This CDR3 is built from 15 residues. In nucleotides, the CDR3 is TGTGCCAGCAGTGTAACAGGGGAGCTGGGCTATGGCTACACCTTC. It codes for CASSVTGELGYGYTF.

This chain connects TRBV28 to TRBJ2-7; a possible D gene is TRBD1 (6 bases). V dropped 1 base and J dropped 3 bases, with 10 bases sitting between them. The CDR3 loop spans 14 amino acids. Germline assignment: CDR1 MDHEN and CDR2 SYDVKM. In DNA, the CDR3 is TGTGCCAGCAGTTTATCAGGACAGCTCTACGAGCAGTACTTC. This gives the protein CASSLSGQLYEQYF.

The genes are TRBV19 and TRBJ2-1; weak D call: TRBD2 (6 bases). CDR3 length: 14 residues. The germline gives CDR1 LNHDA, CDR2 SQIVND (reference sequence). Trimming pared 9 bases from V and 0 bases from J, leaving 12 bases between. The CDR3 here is CASVQGGSYNEQFF. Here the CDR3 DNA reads TGTGCCAGCGTGCAGGGAGGCTCCTACAATGAGCAGTTCTTC.

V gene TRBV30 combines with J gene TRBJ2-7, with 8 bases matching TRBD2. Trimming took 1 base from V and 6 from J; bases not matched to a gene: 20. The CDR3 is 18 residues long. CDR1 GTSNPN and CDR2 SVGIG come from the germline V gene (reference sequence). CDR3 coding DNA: TGTGCCTGGAGTGGGCTCTCAGGGTTGAAGCGGGAGAGGGGCGAGCAGTACTTC. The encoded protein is CAWSGLSGLKRERGEQYF.

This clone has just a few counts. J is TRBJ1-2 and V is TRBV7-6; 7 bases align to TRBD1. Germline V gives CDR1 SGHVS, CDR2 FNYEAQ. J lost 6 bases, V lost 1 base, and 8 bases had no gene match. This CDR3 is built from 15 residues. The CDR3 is CASSLGSGGPDGYTF. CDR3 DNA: TGTGCCAGCAGCTTAGGCTCAGGGGGTCCCGATGGCTACACCTTC.

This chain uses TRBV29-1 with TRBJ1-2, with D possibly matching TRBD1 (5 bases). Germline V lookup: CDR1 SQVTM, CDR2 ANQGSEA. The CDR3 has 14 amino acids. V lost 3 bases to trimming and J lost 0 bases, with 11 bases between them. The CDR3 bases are TGCAGCGTTGATGGGGGGACTTCTAACTATGGCTACACCTTC. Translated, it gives CSVDGGTSNYGYTF. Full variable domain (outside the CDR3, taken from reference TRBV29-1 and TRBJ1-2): SAVISQKPSRDICQRGTSLTIQCQVDSQVTMMFWYRQQPGQSLTLIATANQGSEATYESGFVIDKFPISRPNLTFSTLTVSNMSPEDSSIYLCSVDGGTSNYGYTFGSGTRLTVV.

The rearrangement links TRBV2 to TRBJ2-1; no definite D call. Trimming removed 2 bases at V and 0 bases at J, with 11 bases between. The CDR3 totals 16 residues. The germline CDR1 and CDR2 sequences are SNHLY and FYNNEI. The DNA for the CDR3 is TGTGCCAGCAGTGAAAGAGCTCCTAGCTCCTACAATGAGCAGTTCTTC. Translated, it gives CASSERAPSSYNEQFF. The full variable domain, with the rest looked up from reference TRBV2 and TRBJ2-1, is EPEVTQTPSHQVTQMGQEVILRCVPISNHLYFYWYRQILGQKVEFLVSFYNNEISEKSEIFDDQFSVERPDGSNFTLKIRSTKLEDSAMYFCASSERAPSSYNEQFFGPGTRLTVL.